The T cell receptor beta chain described here comes from a study of T cell repertoires in cytomegalovirus infection (dated by TCRdb to about 2019). Looking at the study overall: Alongside well-studied HLA-B-restricted epitopes, the peptide stimulations were aimed at recently identified HLA-C-restricted CMV epitopes, whose presentation resists viral immunomodulation. Donor HLA type was relevant to the analysis, because carriage of CMV infection together with the matching HLA type was indicated by public TCR beta signatures.

Interpreted using the paper, the treatment or condition label stands for: in vitro stimulation with specific CMV peptide epitopes to enrich CMV-specific T cells. The sequencer was an Illumina HiSeq 1500. TCRdb itself trimmed the public reads at Q25 with fastp, ran MiXCR and retained productive beta chains. CDR3 protein duplicates are merged, each entry listing the most common genes and DNA. Here the sample has around 310,000 distinct CDR3 sequences; 25% to 35% occur a single time. Of the sample, around 20% falls within the top ten clones. This clonotype was recorded many times. Its cognate antigen has yet to be identified. The record has no base qualities; no much larger clone is one base away. General study outcomes and caveats: The ex vivo response was dominated by HLA-C-restricted CMV-specific TCR beta clonotypes, which also provided the single most frequent clonotype in two of eight donors. In both this cohort and an independent cohort of 300 to 450 donors, the cumulative frequency of public TCR beta family members distinguished carriers of CMV infection plus the relevant HLA type.

Material: cultured PBMCs, obtained from culture after CMV antigen stimulation. This clonotype originated in a human donor in good health (CMV status not recorded). Some clones in this sample may be carry-over from other donors' samples.

The CDR3 protein sequence reads: CASSFRAAPDTQYF. In nucleotides, the sequence is TGTGCCAGCAGCTTCAGAGCGGCCCCCGATACGCAGTATTTT. The rearranged segments are TRBV7-6 and TRBJ2-3, with TRBD2 as a weak D call on 5 bases. From cysteine to phenylalanine, the CDR3 is 14 amino acids long. Only the CDR3 portion is preserved as DNA: 42 bases, with reading frame beginning at the first base. From the germline V gene, CDR1 is SGHVS and CDR2 is FNYEAQ. The junction carries 13 bases between V and J, which are trimmed by 3 bases and 6 bases respectively.